Listed below are T cell receptor beta chains from one sample, sequenced in a study of regulatory T cells in long-lasting Graves disease. Using its own MiXCR run on the multiplex PCR reads, TCRdb lists one record per CDR3 protein. The sample shows roughly 360,000 distinct CDR3 sequences, approximately 12% of them seen only once. The same data also contributed to another study, on T cells in Graves' hyperthyroidism and ophthalmopathy.

Sequenced material: peripheral blood mononuclear cells (PBMCs), taken at new diagnosis, from a patient treated with antithyroid drugs. These receptors were collected from a woman aged 18-29 years with Graves disease. CDR3s include the opening cysteine and the closing phenylalanine or tryptophan. A D gene is named only where the DNA matches it firmly. Clone size is shown for a subset of rows, as once, few, many or a class of expanded clone.

d_gene | len | abundance | j_gene | v_gene | CDR3nt | CDR3aa
. | 15 | few | TRBJ1-2 | TRBV5-1 | TGCGCCAGCAGCTTGCTGTCAGGGTTAGGCTATGGCTACACCTTC | CASSLLSGLGYGYTF
. | 14 | few | TRBJ1-2 | TRBV6-1 | TGTGCCAGCACGTGGTGGCAGGGAAACTATGGCTACACCTTC | CASTWWQGNYGYTF
. | 15 | . | TRBJ2-1 | TRBV9 | TGTGCCAGCAGCCCCAGGGGGGTTCAGTACAATGAGCAGTTCTTC | CASSPRGVQYNEQFF
. | 14 | few | TRBJ1-2 | TRBV18 | TGTGCCAGCTCACCATTCCAACCGGAGTACGGCTACACCTTC | CASSPFQPEYGYTF
TRBD2 | 15 | . | TRBJ2-2 | TRBV7-3 | TGTGCCAGCAGCTTTCACGGGAGGGTTGCCGGGGAGCTGTTTTTT | CASSFHGRVAGELFF
. | 14 | many | TRBJ2-1 | TRBV20-1 | TGCAGTGCTAGAGATCTCATTAGCCGCAATGAGCAGTTCTTC | CSARDLISRNEQFF
. | 13 | many | TRBJ2-1 | TRBV6-1 | TGTGCCAGCAGGCCGAGTGTCTACAATGAGCAGTTCTTC | CASRPSVYNEQFF
TRBD1 | 17 | many | TRBJ2-2 | TRBV28 | TGTGCCAGCAGTTTATGGGGACAGGGGCTGGACACCGGGGAGCTGTTTTTT | CASSLWGQGLDTGELFF
. | 14 | many | TRBJ2-7 | TRBV11-2 | TGTGCCAGCAGCCTGACAGGAGGCTCCTACGAGCAGTACTTC | CASSLTGGSYEQYF
TRBD1 | 15 | many | TRBJ1-5 | TRBV7-2 | TGTGCCAGCAGCTTGGAGGGGGCGAGGGCTCAGCCCCAGCATTTT | CASSLEGARAQPQHF
. | 12 | many | TRBJ1-5 | TRBV28 | TGTGCCAGCAGTGAGACAGCACAGCCCCAGCATTTT | CASSETAQPQHF
TRBD1 | 20 | many | TRBJ2-3 | TRBV7-8 | TGTGCCAGCAGGAGGATCAGGACAGGGCTGGTGAAATCTAGCACAGATACGCAGTATTTT | CASRRIRTGLVKSSTDTQYF
. | 13 | many | TRBJ1-1 | TRBV29-1 | TGCAGCGTTGCGGACCGTCAGAACACTGAAGCTTTCTTT | CSVADRQNTEAFF
. | 15 | many | TRBJ1-5 | TRBV9 | TGTGCCAGCAGCGTAGGCCCCGGGCTCAATCAGCCCCAGCATTTT | CASSVGPGLNQPQHF
. | 14 | many | TRBJ2-2 | TRBV15 | TGTGCCACCAGCAGCCCGACAGTCCCCGGGGAGCTGTTTTTT | CATSSPTVPGELFF
. | 14 | few | TRBJ2-1 | TRBV7-3 | TGTGCCAGCAGCTTAGGTGGGACCAACAATGAGCAGTTCTTC | CASSLGGTNNEQFF
TRBD1 | 14 | many | TRBJ2-5 | TRBV28 | TGTGCCAGCAGCCGACCTACAGGGGCAGAGACCCAGTACTTC | CASSRPTGAETQYF
. | 13 | many | TRBJ1-1 | TRBV7-2 | TGTGCCAGCAGCTTCGGGGGGAACCCTGAAGCTTTCTTT | CASSFGGNPEAFF
TRBD1 | 17 | . | TRBJ1-5 | TRBV7-3 | TGTGCCAGCAGCCATGAACCAGGGGGTGGGGGTAATCAGCCCCAGCATTTT | CASSHEPGGGGNQPQHF
TRBD1 | 15 | many | TRBJ2-5 | TRBV6-2/TRBV6-3 | TGTGCCAGCCCAGGGACAGGGCCACACCAAGAGACCCAGTACTTC | CASPGTGPHQETQYF
TRBD2 | 16 | . | TRBJ2-1 | TRBV20-1 | TGCAGTGCTAGAGAGTTTAGGACTAGCGGGATCCATGAGCAGTTCTTC | CSAREFRTSGIHEQFF
. | 14 | many | TRBJ1-4 | TRBV11-2 | TGTGCCAGCAGCTCCCCCAATGGGTTGTCACTCCTGTTTTTT | CASSSPNGLSLLFF
TRBD2 | 15 | . | TRBJ2-1 | TRBV7-2 | TGTGCCAGCAGCCCCTGGGCTAGCGGGTTATATCCCCAATTCTTC | CASSPWASGLYPQFF
TRBD2 | 15 | few | TRBJ2-3 | TRBV29-1 | TGCAGCGTTGAGCGCCGGGGGGAGGGTTCAGATACGCAGTATTTT | CSVERRGEGSDTQYF
TRBD2 | 14 | few | TRBJ2-1 | TRBV7-3 | TGTGCCAGCAGCTTAGGGACTAGCCTCAATGAGCAGTTCTTC | CASSLGTSLNEQFF
TRBD1 | 18 | many | TRBJ1-1 | TRBV7-8 | TGTGCCAGCAGCTTGGTCCCGGGACAGGGGAAGGTTAGCACTGAAGCTTTCTTT | CASSLVPGQGKVSTEAFF
. | 16 | few | TRBJ2-1 | TRBV28 | TGTGCCAGCAGTTTAATCGGGCTGGAGTTATCGAATGAGCAGTTCTTC | CASSLIGLELSNEQFF
. | 15 | many | TRBJ1-5 | TRBV6-2/TRBV6-3 | TGTGCCAGCAGTTACTTGGAGATTGGCAATCAGCCCCAGCATTTT | CASSYLEIGNQPQHF